The clone carrying this T cell receptor beta chain has just a few counts. What it binds is not known. This entry belongs to a study of T-cell reconstitution after alpha-beta-depleted transplantation in children. The TCRbeta library was prepared with unique molecular identifiers. TCRdb re-analysed the PCR reads in MiXCR, keeping a single row per CDR3 protein. The sample lists hundreds of thousands of distinct CDR3 sequences; 10% to 15% were seen once. Trimming cost V 5 bases and J 2 bases; bases outside gene matches: 12. The CDR3 runs to 15 residues. From germline, CDR1 is SQVTM and CDR2 ANQGSEA. Points from the study as a whole: At one year after transplant, newly produced T cells mostly accounted for T-cell counts and diversity. Reportedly, roughly two months post-transplant, alpha-beta T cells arose from several hundred expanded graft clones. Recipient T cells and thymic progenitors that survived were the source of the high TCRbeta diversity seen at day 60 in some patients.

The origin of this receptor is a male patient under 18 who had a stem cell transplant for acute myeloid leukemia, so the T cells may come from the graft donor. The chain uses TRBV29-1 and TRBJ2-7; the match to TRBD2 covers 7 bases. The specimen comprised PBMCs, mostly from graft donor cells, sampled 360 days after TCRalphabeta/CD19-depleted stem cell transplant. The CDR3 sequence: CSVPSSGIIPYEQYF. The CDR3 coding sequence is TGCAGCGTTCCTTCTAGCGGAATCATCCCCTACGAGCAGTACTTC.